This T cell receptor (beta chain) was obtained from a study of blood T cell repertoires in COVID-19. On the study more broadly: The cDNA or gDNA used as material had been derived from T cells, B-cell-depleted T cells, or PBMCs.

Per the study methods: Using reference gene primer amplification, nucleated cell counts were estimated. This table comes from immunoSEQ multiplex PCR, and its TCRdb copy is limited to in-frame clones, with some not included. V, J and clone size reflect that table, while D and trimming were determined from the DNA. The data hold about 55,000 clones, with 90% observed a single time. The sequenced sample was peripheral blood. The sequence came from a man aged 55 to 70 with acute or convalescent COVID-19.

CDR3: CASTSGGPTGELFF. Written as DNA, the CDR3 is TGCGCCAGCACTAGCGGAGGCCCCACCGGGGAGCTGTTTTTT. The genes are TRBV5-1 and TRBJ2-2, with TRBD2 matching 7 bases. The CDR3 totals 14 residues. Unmatched junction bases numbered 6, after V lost 6 bases and J lost 4 bases. Germline CDR1 and CDR2: SGHRS and YFSETQ.